A single sample gave rise to the 21 T cell receptor beta chains below, sequenced in a study of blood T cell repertoires in COVID-19. Libraries were prepared by immunoSEQ multiplex PCR; TCRdb keeps only in-frame clonotypes and omits some of them. The sample lists approximately 200,000 clones; roughly 90% were seen once. Material for sequencing was PBMCs or T cells enriched from blood (not recorded which). The receptor source for this set is a young man with acute COVID-19.

J is TRBJ1-5 and V is TRBV19; TRBD1 aligns across 7 bases. The germline gives CDR1 LNHDA, CDR2 SQIVND (reference sequence). V trimming: 6 bases; J trimming: 0 bases; junction bases outside the gene matches: 8. This CDR3 region has 16 residues. CDR3: CASSLTGDLSNQPQHF. The CDR3, as DNA: TGTGCCAGTAGCCTAACAGGGGACCTTAGCAATCAGCCCCAGCATTTT.

This clone has a handful of counts. This rearrangement joins TRBV19 to TRBJ1-6; TRBD1 aligns across 7 bases. The J segment lost 3 bases and the V segment lost 5 bases, leaving 7 bases of the junction unmatched. CDR3 length: 16 amino acids. The V gene's germline CDR1 is LNHDA and CDR2 SQIVND (reference sequence). CDR3 sequence: CASSASTGHYNSPLHF. For the CDR3, the DNA is TGTGCCAGTAGTGCTTCGACAGGGCACTATAATTCACCCCTCCACTTT.

The chain couples TRBV11-3 to TRBJ2-3; D call uncertain. The germline V gene encodes CDR1 SGHNT and CDR2 YENEEA. The CDR3 covers 19 residues. With 4 bases removed from V and 3 bases from J, the gap between germline ends came to 26 bases. The CDR3 protein is CASSSPGLGVVRRTDTQYF. The CDR3 DNA reads as TGTGCCAGCAGCTCCCCCGGTTTGGGCGTGGTTAGACGGACAGATACGCAGTATTTT.

The CDR3 DNA reads TGTGCCAGCAATGCCGGGGGGGCTCTGGACACCATATATTTT. Amino acid sequence: CASNAGGALDTIYF. The gene calls are TRBV28 and TRBJ1-3, with a weak D call TRBD1 (6 bases). The germline V gene has CDR1 MDHEN and CDR2 SYDVKM. The CDR3 runs to 14 residues. Trimming removed 7 bases from V and 8 bases from J, with 18 bases in between. Supplemented by reference TRBV28 and TRBJ1-3, the full variable domain reads DVKVTQSSRYLVKRTGEKVFLECVQDMDHENMFWYRQDPGLGLRLIYFSYDVKMKEKGDIPEGYSVSREKKERFSLILESASTNQTSMYLCASNAGGALDTIYFGEGSWLTVV.

V is TRBV24-1 and J is TRBJ2-3; D call uncertain. V was shortened by 2 bases and J by 0 bases, with 11 bases between the two germline ends. Germline V lookup: CDR1 KGHDR, CDR2 SFDVKD. The length of the CDR3 is 16 residues. The CDR3 DNA is TGTGCCACCAGTGATTGGTGGCGGATCAGCACAGATACGCAGTATTTT. Protein product: CATSDWWRISTDTQYF.

The rearrangement joins TRBV4-1 to TRBJ2-1, with TRBD2 identical over 7 bases. This CDR3 has 16 residues. Germline lookup yields CDR1 MGHRA and CDR2 YSYEKL. V lost 4 bases and J lost 6; bases outside the gene matches: 12. DNA of the CDR3: TGCGCCAGCAGCCCCGCGGGCGGGAGTAGTAGCAATGAGCAGTTCTTC. Its translation is CASSPAGGSSSNEQFF.

This chain uses TRBV30 with TRBJ2-3, with 8 bases lining up with TRBD1. CDR3 length: 15 amino acids. Unmatched junction bases numbered 7, after V lost 3 bases and J lost 2 bases. The germline CDR1 and CDR2 sequences are GTSNPN and SVGIG (reference sequence). In DNA form, the CDR3 reads TGTGCCTGGAGCTACAGGGGGAGATTCACAGATACGCAGTATTTT. Residues: CAWSYRGRFTDTQYF.

The chain recombines TRBV29-1 with TRBJ1-1; 12 bases are a match to TRBD1. The ends lost 6 bases at V and 1 base at J; junction bases unmatched: 0. The CDR3 is 13 amino acids. Germline V gene sequence: CDR1 SQVTM, CDR2 ANQGSEA. Here the CDR3 DNA reads TGCAGCGTGGGACAGGGGGCGAACACTGAAGCTTTCTTT. This sequence encodes CSVGQGANTEAFF.

The V and J genes are TRBV5-1 and TRBJ2-1, with 10 nucleotides matching TRBD2. V dropped 3 bases and J dropped 4; count of bases not matched to a gene: 10. CDR3 size: 17 residues. Germline V CDR1 and CDR2: SGHRS, YFSETQ. This chain's CDR3 is CASSSVLAGIQYNEQFF. CDR3 in DNA: TGCGCCAGCAGCTCGGTACTAGCGGGAATACAATACAATGAGCAGTTCTTC.

The J gene is TRBJ1-6, the V gene TRBV9, with TRBD1 matching over 8 bases. This CDR3 comprises 16 residues. Trimming took 3 bases from V and 4 from J; bases not matched to a gene: 6. Per germline, CDR1 SGDLS and CDR2 YYNGEE. The CDR3: CASSATGQGYNSPLHF. CDR3 nucleotides: TGTGCCAGCAGCGCCACAGGACAGGGTTATAATTCACCCCTCCACTTT.

This chain links TRBV6-2 or TRBV6-3 with TRBJ2-7; 7 positions agree with TRBD1. The CDR3 loop spans 11 amino acids. Trimming cost V 5 bases and J 5 bases; bases outside gene matches: 0. CDR1 and CDR2 (germline): MNHEY, SVGEGT. This CDR3 reads CASSDRDEQYF. In DNA, the CDR3 is TGTGCCAGCAGTGACAGGGACGAGCAGTACTTC.

The chain is built from TRBV6-5 and TRBJ1-1; 8 positions match TRBD1. Germline lookup yields CDR1 MNHEY and CDR2 SVGAGI. This CDR3 is 14 amino acids long. V lost 2 bases and J lost 3; bases outside the gene matches: 2. Here the CDR3 reads CASSYPGQDTEAFF. CDR3 nucleotides: TGTGCCAGCAGTTACCCGGGACAGGACACTGAAGCTTTCTTT.

The genes are TRBV4-1 and TRBJ2-2; possible D gene TRBD1, 5 bases. With 4 bases removed from V and 7 bases from J, the gap between germline ends came to 10 bases. The CDR3 runs 13 residues. Looked up from germline, CDR1 is MGHRA and CDR2 is YSYEKL. CDR3 protein: CASSPTANGELFF. CDR3 nucleotides: TGCGCCAGCAGCCCGACAGCGAACGGGGAGCTGTTTTTT.

The genes are TRBV9 and TRBJ1-6, with a tentative D call TRBD1 (5 bases). V lost 3 bases and J lost 7, with 11 bases in between. The CDR3 runs to 14 residues. Germline V gene data show CDR1 as SGDLS and CDR2 as YYNGEE. The CDR3, as DNA: TGTGCCAGCAGCGAGGACACGTCAAATTCACCCCTCCACTTT. Its protein is CASSEDTSNSPLHF.

This clone was observed a single time. The rearrangement joins TRBV11-2 to TRBJ2-1, with TRBD2 identical over 10 bases. J gave up 10 bases and V 1 base, and 10 bases lay outside the gene matches. The germline gives CDR1 SGHAT, CDR2 FQNNGV. The CDR3 runs to 16 residues. In nucleotides, the CDR3 is TGTGCCAGCAGCTTAGTGGGAGCGGGAGGGCCCGAGGAGCAGTTCTTC. Its protein is CASSLVGAGGPEEQFF.

The rearrangement links TRBV10-3 to TRBJ1-1; 7 bases match TRBD1. J gave up 4 bases and V 7 bases, and 15 bases lay outside the gene matches. The CDR3 runs to 16 residues. In germline, CDR1 is ENHRY, CDR2 SYGVKD. CDR3 nucleotide sequence: TGTGCCATCAACCAACCTTTACGACAGGGTGGCACTGAAGCTTTCTTT. Translation: CAINQPLRQGGTEAFF.

The rearrangement uses TRBV19 and TRBJ2-5, with 14 bases lining up with TRBD2. The CDR3 is 15 residues long. Germline V gives CDR1 LNHDA, CDR2 SQIVND (reference sequence). Trimming removed 7 bases from V and 9 bases from J; junction bases left unmatched: 10. The CDR3 region has the DNA TGTGCCAGTACCGAGGGACTAGCGGGAGAGCGGCCCCAGTACTTC. Protein product: CASTEGLAGERPQYF.

This chain links TRBV28 with TRBJ2-7; the match to TRBD1 covers 7 bases. This CDR3 is 15 amino acids long. Per the germline V gene, CDR1 is MDHEN and CDR2 is SYDVKM. J was trimmed by 4 bases and V by 3 bases; bases with no gene match: 9. The CDR3 DNA reads TGTGCCAGCAGTTTTAACAGGGGCCCTGGTTACGAGCAGTACTTC. Its protein is CASSFNRGPGYEQYF.

The chain has TRBV6-2 or TRBV6-3 and TRBJ2-7; 8 positions match TRBD1. CDR3 size: 13 residues. The V gene end was trimmed by 0 bases and the J gene end by 5 bases; junction bases not matched to a gene: 0. Germline assignment: CDR1 MNHEY and CDR2 SVGEGT. The CDR3 DNA is TGTGCCAGCAGTTACTCGACAGGGGACGAGCAGTACTTC. It is translated as CASSYSTGDEQYF.

J is TRBJ2-2 and V is TRBV25-1, with D perhaps matching TRBD2 (5 bases). The germline V gene encodes CDR1 MGHDK and CDR2 SYGVNS. The CDR3 is made up of 17 amino acids. Trimming pared 7 bases from V and 0 bases from J, leaving 18 bases between. DNA for the CDR3: TGTGCCAGCACCGAGGGTTTAGAGACAACGAACACCGGGGAGCTGTTTTTT. Its translation: CASTEGLETTNTGELFF.

This chain joins TRBV4-1 and TRBJ1-3; 7 positions match TRBD1. After removal of 4 bases from V and 4 bases from J, the junction contained 10 bases not matched to a gene. The length of the CDR3 is 16 residues. Germline V gene data show CDR1 as MGHRA and CDR2 as YSYEKL. CDR3 sequence (DNA): TGCGCCAGCAGCCTACTACAGGGGCAAGGGGGAAACACCATATATTTT. It codes for CASSLLQGQGGNTIYF.